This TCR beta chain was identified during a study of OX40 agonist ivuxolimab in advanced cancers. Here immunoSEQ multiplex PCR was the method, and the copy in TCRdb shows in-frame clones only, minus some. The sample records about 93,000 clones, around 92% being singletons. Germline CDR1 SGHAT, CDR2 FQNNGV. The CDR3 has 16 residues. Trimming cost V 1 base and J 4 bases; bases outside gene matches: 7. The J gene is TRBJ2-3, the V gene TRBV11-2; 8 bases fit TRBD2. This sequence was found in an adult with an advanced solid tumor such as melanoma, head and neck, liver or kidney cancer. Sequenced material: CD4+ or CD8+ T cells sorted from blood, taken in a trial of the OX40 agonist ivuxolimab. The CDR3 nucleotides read TGTGCCAGCAGCTTAGTGTTCGGGGGGGTGCCAGATACGCAGTATTTT. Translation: CASSLVFGGVPDTQYF.